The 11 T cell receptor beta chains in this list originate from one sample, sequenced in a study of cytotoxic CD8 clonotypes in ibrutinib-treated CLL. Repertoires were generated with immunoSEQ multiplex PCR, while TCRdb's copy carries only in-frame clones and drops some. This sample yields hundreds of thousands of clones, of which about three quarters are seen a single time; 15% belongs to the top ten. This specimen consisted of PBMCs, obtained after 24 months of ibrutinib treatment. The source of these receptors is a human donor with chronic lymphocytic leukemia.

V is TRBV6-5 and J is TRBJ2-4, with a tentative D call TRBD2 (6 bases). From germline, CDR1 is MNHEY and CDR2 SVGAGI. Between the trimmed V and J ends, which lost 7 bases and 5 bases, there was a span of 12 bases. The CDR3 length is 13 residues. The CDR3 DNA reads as TGTGCCAGCACCGGCGGACTACAAAACATTCAGTACTTC. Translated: CASTGGLQNIQYF.

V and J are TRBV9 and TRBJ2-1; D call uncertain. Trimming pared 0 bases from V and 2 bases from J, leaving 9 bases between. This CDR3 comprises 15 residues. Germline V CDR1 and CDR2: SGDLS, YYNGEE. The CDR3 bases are TGTGCCAGCAGCGTAGATGGCCGGCCCTACAATGAGCAGTTCTTC. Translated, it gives CASSVDGRPYNEQFF.

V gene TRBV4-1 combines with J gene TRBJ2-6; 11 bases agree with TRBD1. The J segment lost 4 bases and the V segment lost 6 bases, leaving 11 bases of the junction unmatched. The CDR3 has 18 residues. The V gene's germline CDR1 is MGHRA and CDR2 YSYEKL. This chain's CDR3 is CASSNQDRGLSGANVLTF. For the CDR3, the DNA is TGCGCCAGCAGTAACCAGGACAGGGGGCTTTCCGGGGCCAACGTCCTGACTTTC.

CDR3 protein: CASSFGTSGSTDTQYF. The CDR3 DNA reads TGTGCCAGCAGTTTTGGCACTAGCGGGAGCACAGATACGCAGTATTTT. J is TRBJ2-3 and V is TRBV27; 9 nucleotides match TRBD2. Germline CDR1 MNHEY, CDR2 SMNVEV (reference sequence). The CDR3 covers 16 residues. After removal of 3 bases from V and 0 bases from J, the junction contained 4 bases not matched to a gene.

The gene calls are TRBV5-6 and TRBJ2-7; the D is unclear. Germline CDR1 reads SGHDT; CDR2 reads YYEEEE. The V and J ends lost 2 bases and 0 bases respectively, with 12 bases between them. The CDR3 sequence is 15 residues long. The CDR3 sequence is CASSFRGVHSYEQYF. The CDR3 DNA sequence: TGTGCCAGCAGCTTCAGAGGCGTTCACTCCTACGAGCAGTACTTC.

Here the CDR3 reads CASSEGQRYGYTF. CDR3 in DNA: TGTGCCAGTAGTGAAGGACAGCGCTATGGCTACACCTTC. The gene calls are TRBV19 and TRBJ1-2; D is possibly TRBD1 (6 bases). The CDR3 runs to 13 residues. Germline V CDR1 and CDR2: LNHDA, SQIVND (reference sequence). Trimming stripped 5 bases from V and 4 bases from J, with 11 bases between.

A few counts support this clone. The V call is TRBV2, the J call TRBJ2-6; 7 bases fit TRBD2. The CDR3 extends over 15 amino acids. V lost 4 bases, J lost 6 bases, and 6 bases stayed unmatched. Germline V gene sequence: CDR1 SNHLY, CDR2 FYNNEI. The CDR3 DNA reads TGTGCCAGCAGTGCCATAGCGGGCCTGGCCAACGTCCTGACTTTC. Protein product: CASSAIAGLANVLTF.

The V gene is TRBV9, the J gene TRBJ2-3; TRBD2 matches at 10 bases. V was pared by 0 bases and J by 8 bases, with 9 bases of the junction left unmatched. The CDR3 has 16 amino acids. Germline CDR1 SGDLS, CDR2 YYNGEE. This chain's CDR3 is CASSVEKGLAPGTQYF. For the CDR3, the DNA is TGTGCCAGCAGCGTAGAAAAGGGACTAGCGCCGGGTACGCAGTATTTT.

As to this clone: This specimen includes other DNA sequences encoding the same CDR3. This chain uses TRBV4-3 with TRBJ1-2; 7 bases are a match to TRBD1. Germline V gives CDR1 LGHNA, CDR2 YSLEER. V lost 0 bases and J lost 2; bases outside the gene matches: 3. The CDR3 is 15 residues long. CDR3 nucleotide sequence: TGCGCCAGCAGCCAAGACCTACAGGGGAACTATGGCTACACCTTC. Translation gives CASSQDLQGNYGYTF.

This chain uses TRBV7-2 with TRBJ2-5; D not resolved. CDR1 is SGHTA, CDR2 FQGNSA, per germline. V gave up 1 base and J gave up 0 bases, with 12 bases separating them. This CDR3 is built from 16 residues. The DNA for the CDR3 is TGTGCCAGCAGCTTAGTAAAACGAACAGACCAAGAGACCCAGTACTTC. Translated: CASSLVKRTDQETQYF.

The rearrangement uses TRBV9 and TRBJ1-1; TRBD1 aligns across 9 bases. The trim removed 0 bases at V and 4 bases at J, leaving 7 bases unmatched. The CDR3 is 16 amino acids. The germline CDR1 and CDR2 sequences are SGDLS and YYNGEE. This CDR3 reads CASSVGSGTGITEAFF. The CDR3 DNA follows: TGTGCCAGCAGCGTAGGTTCCGGGACAGGGATCACTGAAGCTTTCTTT.